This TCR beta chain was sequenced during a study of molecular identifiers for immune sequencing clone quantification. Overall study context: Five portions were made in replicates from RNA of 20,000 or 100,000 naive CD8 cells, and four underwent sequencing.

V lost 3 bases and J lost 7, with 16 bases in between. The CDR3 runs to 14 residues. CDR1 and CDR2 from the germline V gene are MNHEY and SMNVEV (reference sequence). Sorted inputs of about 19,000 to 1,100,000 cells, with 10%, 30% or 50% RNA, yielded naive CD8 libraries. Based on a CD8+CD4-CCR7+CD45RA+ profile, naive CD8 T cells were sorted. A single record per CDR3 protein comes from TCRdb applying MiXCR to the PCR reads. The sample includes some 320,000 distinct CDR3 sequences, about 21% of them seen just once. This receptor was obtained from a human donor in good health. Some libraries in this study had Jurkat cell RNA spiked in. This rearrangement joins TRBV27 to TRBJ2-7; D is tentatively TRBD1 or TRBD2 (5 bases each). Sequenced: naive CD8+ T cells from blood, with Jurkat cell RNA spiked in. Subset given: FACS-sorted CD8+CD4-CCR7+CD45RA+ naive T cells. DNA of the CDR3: TGTGCCAGCAGTTTCCGGGGCCCCGAGGTGGAGCAGTACTTC. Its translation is CASSFRGPEVEQYF.